Listed here are 2 T cell receptor beta chains from one sample, sequenced in a study of T cell responses to AZD1222 COVID-19 vaccine. Sequencing was performed with immunoSEQ multiplex PCR; in TCRdb, only in-frame clones are kept and a portion is missing. The repertoire holds under 200,000 clones, with about nine tenths as singletons. The sequencing used peripheral blood, collected on day 0 of MenACWY control vaccination. The receptors come from an adult in good health.

Regarding this clone: In the same sample, other DNA sequences code for this CDR3. V usage is TRBV19 and J usage is TRBJ1-5; D possibly corresponds to TRBD1 (6 bases). The CDR3 sequence is 14 residues long. Trimming removed 6 bases from V and 3 bases from J, with 12 bases in between. Per germline, CDR1 LNHDA and CDR2 SQIVND (reference sequence). CDR3 loop: CASSQQGTNQPQHF. DNA for the CDR3: TGTGCCAGTAGCCAACAGGGCACCAATCAGCCCCAGCATTTT.

The chain links TRBV2 to TRBJ2-1; TRBD2 matches 9 bases. The CDR3 is 15 amino acids. V shed 2 bases, J shed 10 bases, and the junction held 9 bases outside the gene matches. Germline V gene sequence: CDR1 SNHLY, CDR2 FYNNEI. The CDR3 reads CASSESVAGEPEQFF. DNA for the CDR3: TGTGCCAGCAGTGAATCGGTAGCGGGAGAGCCCGAGCAGTTCTTC.